The sample holds many counts of the clone carrying this TCR beta chain. Unique molecular identifier tags were affixed to discrete cDNA molecules. MiXCR, run by TCRdb on the 5' RACE reads, gives a single entry per CDR3 protein. The sample holds 65,000 to 75,000 distinct CDR3 sequences; about 9.9% are singletons and the top ten take 3% to 4%. The ends lost 1 base at V and 15 bases at J; junction bases unmatched: 10. The length of the CDR3 is 15 residues. Germline lookup yields CDR1 LGHDT and CDR2 YNNKEL (reference sequence). The sample comes from a study of early T cells in non-severe SARS-CoV-2 infection.

This sequence was found in an adult who was a healthcare worker with PCR-confirmed SARS-CoV-2 infection or an uninfected control (not recorded which). The chain joins TRBV3-1 to TRBJ2-1; TRBD2 matches at 12 bases. Sequencing was done on a sample of whole blood. CDR3 bases: TGTGCCAGCAGCCAAGTGCCTAGCGGGAGGGCCTCGGCGTTCTTC. Its translation is CASSQVPSGRASAFF.